The 31 T cell receptor beta chains below come from one sample, sequenced in a study of T cell responses to AZD1222 COVID-19 vaccine. TCRdb's table, derived via immunoSEQ multiplex PCR, lists solely in-frame clones and lacks some. Among some 150,000 clones, around 90% were seen once, and the ten largest hold under 3.5%. The sample was peripheral blood, taken on day 0 of AZD1222 vaccination. These receptors were collected from an adult in good health.

The rearrangement links TRBV6-6 to TRBJ2-7; D gene uncertain. Per the germline V gene, CDR1 is MNHNY and CDR2 is SVGAGI (reference sequence). V was trimmed by 4 bases and J by 0 bases, leaving 13 bases between them. There are 15 residues in the CDR3. The CDR3 loop reads CASSSPPNSSYEQYF. For the CDR3, the DNA is TGTGCCAGCAGTTCGCCTCCTAATAGCTCCTACGAGCAGTACTTC.

V usage is TRBV14 and J usage is TRBJ2-7; 7 bases align to TRBD1. The CDR3 has 15 residues. The germline V gene encodes CDR1 SGHDN and CDR2 FVKESK. The V and J ends lost 4 bases and 4 bases, in that order; junction bases with no gene match: 10. As DNA, the CDR3 is TGTGCCAGCAGCCCCGCAGGGGGTGGTGGGTACGAGCAGTACTTC. Translating gives CASSPAGGGGYEQYF.

The J gene is TRBJ2-3, the V gene TRBV7-2; D is ambiguous. Germline V gene sequence: CDR1 SGHTA, CDR2 FQGNSA. Trimming took 4 bases from V and 2 from J, leaving 13 bases between them. The CDR3 contains 15 residues. CDR3 nucleotide sequence: TGTGCCAGCAGCTCCCAATACTACCTCACAGATACGCAGTATTTT. It encodes CASSSQYYLTDTQYF.

The gene calls are TRBV9 and TRBJ2-2; D possibly corresponds to TRBD1 (5 bases). The CDR3 is made up of 15 amino acids. V was cut by 6 bases and J by 0 bases, with 12 bases left in between. Germline V lookup: CDR1 SGDLS, CDR2 YYNGEE. The DNA for the CDR3 is TGTGCCAGCACTCTAGGGGCTACGAACACCGGGGAGCTGTTTTTT. Amino acids: CASTLGATNTGELFF.

This rearrangement joins TRBV30 to TRBJ1-5; D is possibly TRBD1 (6 bases). The V gene lost 3 bases and the J gene lost 0 bases, with 12 bases spanning the gap. CDR1 and CDR2 (germline): GTSNPN, SVGIG (reference sequence). The CDR3 length is 15 residues. CDR3 bases: TGTGCCTGGAGCAGCAGGGGCTATAGCAATCAGCCCCAGCATTTT. Translating gives CAWSSRGYSNQPQHF.

This clone has just a few counts. The CDR3 region is CASRDGLEKLFF. The CDR3 region has the DNA TGTGCCAGCCGGGACGGCCTAGAAAAACTGTTTTTT. The chain combines TRBV19 with TRBJ1-4; D possibly corresponds to TRBD1 (5 bases). Trimming pared 9 bases from V and 8 bases from J, leaving 13 bases between. Germline CDR1 reads LNHDA; CDR2 reads SQIVND (reference sequence). The CDR3 is made up of 12 amino acids.

CDR3 DNA sequence: TGTGCCAGCAGCCCCTATGGGATCGTTTTCTTC. Amino acids: CASSPYGIVFF. This chain links TRBV7-2 with TRBJ2-1, with no clear D. The CDR3 extends over 11 amino acids. The germline V gene has CDR1 SGHTA and CDR2 FQGNSA. V was clipped by 5 bases and J by 16 bases, with 15 bases between them.

The rearrangement links TRBV18 to TRBJ2-7; D perhaps matches TRBD1 (6 bases). V lost 2 bases to trimming and J lost 2 bases, with 19 bases between them. Germline V CDR1 and CDR2: KGHSH, LQKENI. The CDR3 totals 17 residues. The CDR3 here is CASSPYDLNRAAYEQYF. Here the CDR3 DNA reads TGTGCCAGCTCACCATACGATTTAAACAGGGCCGCCTACGAGCAGTACTTC.

The V gene is TRBV19, the J gene TRBJ2-3; D may be TRBD2 (6 bases). Germline values: CDR1 LNHDA, CDR2 SQIVND (reference sequence). The V gene lost 3 bases and the J gene lost 2 bases, with 15 bases spanning the gap. The CDR3 consists of 16 residues. The CDR3 DNA reads as TGTGCCAGTAGTATCGATCGGCGGGGTCCCACAGATACGCAGTATTTT. Translated, it gives CASSIDRRGPTDTQYF. The complete variable domain, with remaining parts taken from reference TRBV19 and TRBJ2-3, reads DGGITQSPKYLFRKEGQNVTLSCEQNLNHDAMYWYRQDPGQGLRLIYYSQIVNDFQKGDIAEGYSVSREKKESFPLTVTSAQKNPTAFYLCASSIDRRGPTDTQYFGPGTRLTVL.

The rearrangement uses TRBV6-6 and TRBJ2-1; 12 nucleotides align to TRBD2. J was trimmed by 0 bases and V by 5 bases; bases with no gene match: 11. Germline CDR1 and CDR2: MNHNY and SVGAGI (reference sequence). The CDR3 extends over 19 amino acids. The CDR3 DNA reads as TGTGCCAGCAGTCCCAGACTAGCGGGGGCCGCGAGCTCCTACAATGAGCAGTTCTTC. As protein: CASSPRLAGAASSYNEQFF.

This chain links TRBV11-2 with TRBJ2-7, with TRBD1 identical over 9 bases. Germline-derived CDR1 and CDR2 are SGHAT and FQNNGV. CDR3 length equals 14 residues. The ends lost 6 bases at V and 2 bases at J; junction bases unmatched: 5. CDR3 in amino acids: CASRGQGVPYEQYF. The CDR3 DNA follows: TGTGCCAGCAGGGGACAGGGTGTCCCCTACGAGCAGTACTTC.

This rearrangement joins TRBV9 to TRBJ2-1; 9 nucleotides line up with TRBD1. Germline-derived CDR1 and CDR2 are SGDLS and YYNGEE. The ends lost 0 bases at V and 9 bases at J; junction bases unmatched: 4. The CDR3 is made up of 14 amino acids. Here the CDR3 reads CASSVEGQGFEQFF. The CDR3 region has the DNA TGTGCCAGCAGCGTAGAGGGACAGGGTTTTGAGCAGTTCTTC.

The chain joins TRBV6-2 or TRBV6-3 to TRBJ1-4, with 8 bases fitting TRBD1. Germline trimming cut 6 bases from V and 8 bases from J; bases unmatched to any gene: 5. The CDR3 loop spans 13 amino acids. Germline lookup yields CDR1 MNHEY and CDR2 SVGEGT. CDR3 in DNA: TGTGCCAGCAGCCGGGACAGGCGGGAAAAACTGTTTTTT. Translating it yields CASSRDRREKLFF.

V gene TRBV12-3 or TRBV12-4 combines with J gene TRBJ2-1; no definite D call. Trimming left V 3 bases short and J 12 bases short, with 9 bases between. CDR3 length: 11 residues. The CDR3 DNA is TGTGCCAGCAGTTTGGATCGAAGGCAGTTCTTC. This translates into CASSLDRRQFF.

The gene calls are TRBV4-1 and TRBJ2-5; TRBD2 might be the D (5 bases). Trimming cost V 5 bases and J 7 bases, with 11 bases left between them. From germline, CDR1 is MGHRA and CDR2 YSYEKL. This CDR3 is 12 amino acids long. CDR3 residues: CASSSPAGTQYF. In DNA form, the CDR3 reads TGCGCCAGCAGCTCTCCCGCGGGGACCCAGTACTTC.

The chain employs TRBV28 and TRBJ1-4; tentatively, D is TRBD1 (6 bases). Trimming pared 6 bases from V and 3 bases from J, leaving 14 bases between. Germline V gene data show CDR1 as MDHEN and CDR2 as SYDVKM. This CDR3 has 15 residues. For the CDR3, the DNA is TGTGCCAGCAGCCTTCAGGGGCTGTCTAATGAAAAACTGTTTTTT. Translated: CASSLQGLSNEKLFF.

The table lists this clone with a count of one. This chain links TRBV7-3 with TRBJ2-7; maybe TRBD1 (6 bases). Between the trimmed V and J ends, which lost 5 bases and 4 bases, there was a span of 12 bases. Germline V gives CDR1 SGHTA, CDR2 FQGTGA. This CDR3 spans 13 amino acids. The CDR3 DNA is TGTGCCAGCAGCCTACAGGGCGGATACGAGCAGTACTTC. Translation gives CASSLQGGYEQYF.

The chain is built from TRBV27 and TRBJ1-1, with TRBD1 as a possible D gene (5 bases). From germline, CDR1 is MNHEY and CDR2 SMNVEV (reference sequence). Trimming removed 6 bases at V and 0 bases at J, with 11 bases between. The length of the CDR3 is 14 residues. The CDR3 nucleotides are TGTGCCAGCAGAACAGGATCCATGAACACTGAAGCTTTCTTT. Amino acids: CASRTGSMNTEAFF.

The chain has TRBV21-1 and TRBJ1-2; the table names TRBD1, a call not compared with the DNA. TRBV21-1 counts as a pseudogene. The CDR3 spans 16 residues. In DNA, the CDR3 is TGTGCCAGCAACTACTTGAGGGGACAGAGAAAGAATGGCTACACCTTC. It is translated as CASNYLRGQRKNGYTF.

The chain has TRBV7-9 and TRBJ2-7; D remains ambiguous. V dropped 9 bases and J dropped 3 bases, with 12 bases sitting between them. The length of the CDR3 is 12 residues. Germline assignment: CDR1 SEHNR and CDR2 FQNEAQ (reference sequence). As DNA, the CDR3 is TGTGCCAGTCGCCTTTCGGGCTACGAGCAGTACTTC. Translation gives CASRLSGYEQYF.

The CDR3 nucleotides read TGTGCCAGCAGTCCGGGACTAGCGGAGATTCAGGAAACAGATACGCAGTATTTT. Translated: CASSPGLAEIQETDTQYF. The chain employs TRBV28 and TRBJ2-3, with 11 nucleotides matching TRBD2. CDR1 is MDHEN, CDR2 SYDVKM, per germline. The CDR3 loop spans 18 amino acids. V shed 5 bases and J 3 bases; nucleotides not matched to a gene: 13.

The V gene is TRBV28, the J gene TRBJ2-7, with TRBD2 matching 15 bases. J was trimmed by 5 bases and V by 2 bases; bases with no gene match: 4. Germline values: CDR1 MDHEN, CDR2 SYDVKM. This CDR3 region has 16 residues. Here the CDR3 DNA reads TGTGCCAGCAGTTTAAGGGGGACTAGCGGGAGGAACGAGCAGTACTTC. This sequence encodes CASSLRGTSGRNEQYF.

This clone showed up just once. The chain is built from TRBV28 and TRBJ2-7; 9 bases map to TRBD1. The length of the CDR3 is 15 residues. Trimming at V came to 6 bases and at J to 0 bases, leaving 6 bases not matched to a gene. Germline V gene sequence: CDR1 MDHEN, CDR2 SYDVKM. CDR3 residues: CASSPGQGSSYEQYF. The DNA for the CDR3 is TGTGCCAGCAGCCCTGGACAGGGGTCCTCCTACGAGCAGTACTTC.

Only one count was recorded for this clone. The gene calls are TRBV28 and TRBJ2-7; no definite D call. From germline, CDR1 is MDHEN and CDR2 SYDVKM. The CDR3 extends over 12 amino acids. Trimming took off 6 bases at V and 3 bases at J, with 9 bases between the two ends. The CDR3 loop is CASSPGLYEQYF. CDR3 in DNA: TGTGCCAGCAGCCCCGGTCTCTACGAGCAGTACTTC.

This clone was observed a single time. In the same sample, other DNA sequences code for this CDR3. V is TRBV18 and J is TRBJ2-7, with unresolved D. The germline V gene encodes CDR1 KGHSH and CDR2 LQKENI. V lost 3 bases and J 6 bases, leaving 12 bases between the germline ends. The CDR3 length is 13 residues. The chain's CDR3 is CASSPPIPSEQYF. In DNA form, the CDR3 reads TGTGCCAGCTCACCCCCCATTCCCAGCGAGCAGTACTTC.

The V call is TRBV9, the J call TRBJ2-5; TRBD2 agrees at 8 bases. Germline CDR1 and CDR2: SGDLS and YYNGEE. CDR3 length: 14 amino acids. V lost 7 bases to trimming and J lost 1 base; unmatched junction nucleotides: 6. The CDR3 nucleotides read TGTGCCAGCTCTTTTGGGACTAGCCAAGAGACCCAGTACTTC. This sequence encodes CASSFGTSQETQYF.

The V call is TRBV19, the J call TRBJ1-4, with 8 bases that match TRBD1. The CDR3 runs 18 residues. Germline values: CDR1 LNHDA, CDR2 SQIVND (reference sequence). V was pared by 5 bases and J by 6 bases, with 17 bases of the junction left unmatched. In DNA form, the CDR3 reads TGTGCCAGTAGTCACGACAGGGGAAGGGCCGCGCGGCATGAAAAACTGTTTTTT. The encoded protein is CASSHDRGRAARHEKLFF.

The chain uses TRBV6-1 and TRBJ2-1; D remains ambiguous. The CDR3 is made up of 15 amino acids. Per the germline V gene, CDR1 is MNHNS and CDR2 is SASEGT. Trimming removed 2 bases from V and 0 bases from J, with 8 bases in between. In DNA, the CDR3 is TGTGCCAGCAGTGAACTCCTAGGCTCCTACAATGAGCAGTTCTTC. This sequence encodes CASSELLGSYNEQFF.

This clone was observed a single time. The J gene is TRBJ2-7, the V gene TRBV7-2; D ambiguous. The CDR3 sequence is 15 residues long. Germline V gene lookup returns CDR1 SGHTA and CDR2 FQGNSA. With 5 bases removed from V and 3 bases from J, the gap between germline ends came to 17 bases. For the CDR3, the DNA is TGTGCCAGCAGCCGTACTCCTACAAACAACTACGAGCAGTACTTC. Encoded protein: CASSRTPTNNYEQYF.

The rearrangement links TRBV9 to TRBJ1-2, with D possibly matching TRBD1 (5 bases). Germline assignment: CDR1 SGDLS and CDR2 YYNGEE. With 4 bases removed from V and 0 bases from J, the gap between germline ends came to 10 bases. The CDR3 has 14 residues. CDR3 in amino acids: CASSPGTANYGYTF. The CDR3 DNA sequence: TGTGCCAGCAGCCCGGGGACTGCTAACTATGGCTACACCTTC.

This rearrangement joins TRBV7-3 to TRBJ2-1; D uncertain. Per germline, CDR1 SGHTA and CDR2 FQGTGA. This CDR3 has 15 amino acids. Trimming took off 3 bases at V and 1 base at J, with 10 bases between the two ends. The CDR3 loop reads CASSLSSASYNEQFF. CDR3 DNA: TGTGCCAGCAGCTTGTCCAGCGCGTCCTACAATGAGCAGTTCTTC.